This T cell receptor beta chain came from a study of T cells in Graves' hyperthyroidism and ophthalmopathy. General study results and limits: Most thyroid clonotypes that were expanded above 0.001 also turned up in blood. Ophthalmopathy could be told apart from stable hyperthyroidism with a 13 V-J model.

Looked up from germline, CDR1 is DFQATT and CDR2 is SNEGSKA (reference sequence). There are 14 residues in the CDR3. Trimming left V 7 bases short and J 2 bases short, with 16 bases between. This clonotype showed up many times. Its antigen is as yet unknown. Amplified regions were TCR beta CDR3 sequences from RNA transcripts. Carried out on the TCR CDR3, a first-round RT-PCR used the HTBI primer set. TCRdb analysed the multiplex PCR reads with MiXCR anew, one entry per CDR3 protein. The sample has 350,000 or so distinct CDR3 sequences, around a sixth seen once. The clonotype was recovered from a woman aged 45-65 years with Graves' hyperthyroidism. The chain employs TRBV20-1 and TRBJ2-3; D is tentatively TRBD1 or TRBD2 (6 bases each). The sequenced sample was blood. In nucleotides, the CDR3 is TGCAGTGGAGAGACAGGAGGGGACACAGATACGCAGTATTTT. It translates to CSGETGGDTDTQYF.